Described below is a single TCR beta chain sequence and its context. Germline V gene sequence: CDR1 SGHRS, CDR2 YFSETQ. The CDR3 has 14 residues. Trimming took 5 bases from V and 7 from J; bases not matched to a gene: 5. These data are taken from a study of blood T cell repertoires in COVID-19. Study as a whole: The United States, Italy and Spain were the sources of the acute and convalescent COVID-19 samples. Sources were T cells, B-cell-depleted T cells, or PBMCs; the material itself was cDNA or gDNA.

Original processing notes: Scientists estimated how many nucleated cells there were by amplifying reference gene primers. Method: immunoSEQ multiplex PCR; TCRdb's copy keeps in-frame clones and lacks some. V and J calls plus clone size are reproduced from that table; the DNA served to infer D and trimming. Of around 94,000 clones listed, 84% are singletons. The sequenced sample consisted of peripheral blood. The origin of this receptor is a man aged 40-55 years with active or convalescent COVID-19. J is TRBJ1-4 and V is TRBV5-1, with TRBD1 identical over 10 bases. The CDR3 region is CASSGTGVFEKLFF. The DNA for the CDR3 is TGCGCCAGCAGTGGGACAGGGGTATTTGAAAAACTGTTTTTT.